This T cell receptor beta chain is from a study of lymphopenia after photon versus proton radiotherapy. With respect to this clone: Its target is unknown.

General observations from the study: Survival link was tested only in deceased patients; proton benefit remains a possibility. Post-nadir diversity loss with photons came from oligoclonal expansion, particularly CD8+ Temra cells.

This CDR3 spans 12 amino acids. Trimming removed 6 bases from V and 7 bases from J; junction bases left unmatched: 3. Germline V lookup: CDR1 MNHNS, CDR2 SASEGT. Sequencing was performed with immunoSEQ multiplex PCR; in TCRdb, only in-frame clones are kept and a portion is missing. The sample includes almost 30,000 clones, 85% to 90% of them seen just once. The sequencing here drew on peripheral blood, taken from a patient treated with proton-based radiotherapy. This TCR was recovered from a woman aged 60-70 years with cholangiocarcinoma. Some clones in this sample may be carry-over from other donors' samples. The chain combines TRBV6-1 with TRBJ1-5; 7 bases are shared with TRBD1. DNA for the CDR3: TGTGCCAGCAGGGTACAGGGGCAGCCCCAGCATTTT. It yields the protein CASRVQGQPQHF.